This T cell receptor beta chain came from a study of beta chain features in type 1 diabetes. In the study overall: On cell yields, gender and age, patients and healthy donors were similar. General study points: For type 1 diabetes patients, VDJ junctions showed fewer insertions and more deletions.

The isolated RNA, all of it, was reverse transcribed, so expressed TCRB transcripts were what got sequenced. Naive, central memory and regulatory T cell samples averaged around 4 million immunoSEQ reads each. Sequencing used immunoSEQ multiplex PCR; TCRdb keeps in-frame clones, though not all of them. The table has approximately 330,000 clones, about 11% seen once. Turning to this clone: Its target is not known.

V shed 6 bases, J shed 3 bases, and the junction held 9 bases outside the gene matches. CDR3 length: 15 amino acids. Germline assignment: CDR1 LGHNA and CDR2 YSLEER. Based on CD45RO/CCR7/CD25/CD127/CD95/CD27, CD4+ regulatory, stem cell-like memory, naive and central memory cells were sorted. Source material: naive CD4+ T cells from blood. The sequence was obtained from a woman aged 25 to 39 in good health. The genes are TRBV4-3 and TRBJ2-3, with 7 bases that match TRBD1. CDR3 coding DNA: TGCGCCAGCAGGCACGACAGGGTTAGAACAGATACGCAGTATTTT. This codes for CASRHDRVRTDTQYF.